Listed below are T cell receptor beta chains from one sample, sequenced in a study of blood T cell repertoires in COVID-19. Data came from immunoSEQ multiplex PCR; TCRdb stores just in-frame clones and leaves some out. The top ten hold about 1.5% of the sample, which has over 250,000 clones, approximately 84% seen once. Sample: peripheral blood. Every receptor here comes from a human donor with COVID-19, enrolled during active disease. The donor label of this sample is uncertain. Both conserved end residues are part of each CDR3. A D gene is named only where the DNA matches it firmly. Not all rows give a size; the values are once, few, many and, for expanded clones, a class.

d_call	clone_size	j_call	v_call	cdr3_nt	cdr3_aa
TRBD1	NA	TRBJ1-1	TRBV28	TGTGCCAGCCAAGCCGGGACAGCGAACACTGAAGCTTTCTTT	CASQAGTANTEAFF
NA	NA	TRBJ2-7	TRBV5-1	TGCGCCAGCAGCGTAGTACAGGGATACGAGCAGTACTTC	CASSVVQGYEQYF
NA	NA	TRBJ1-1	TRBV3-1/TRBV3-2	TGTGCCAGCAGCCAAGGAAGTTGGGGGGGGAACACTGAAGCTTTCTTT	CASSQGSWGGNTEAFF
TRBD1	NA	TRBJ2-3	TRBV5-1	TGCGCCAGCAGCTTGGATGGACAGGCTACAGATACGCAGTATTTT	CASSLDGQATDTQYF
NA	NA	TRBJ1-5	TRBV19	TGTGCCAGTAAATGGTCGGAGGGACCTTATAGCAATCAGCCCCAGCATTTT	CASKWSEGPYSNQPQHF
NA	NA	TRBJ2-6	TRBV28	TGTGCCAGCACCACTACCTCTGGGGCCAACGTCCTGACTTTC	CASTTTSGANVLTF
NA	NA	TRBJ1-1	TRBV6-2/TRBV6-3	TGTGCCAGCAGTCCCCGGGGGGTGTACACTGAAGCTTTCTTT	CASSPRGVYTEAFF
TRBD1	NA	TRBJ1-1	TRBV2	TGTGCCAGCAGTCGGGACAGAGACACTGAAGCTTTCTTT	CASSRDRDTEAFF
NA	few	TRBJ1-3	TRBV30	TGTGCCGGCTACAGGGACTCTGGAAACACCATATATTTT	CAGYRDSGNTIYF
NA	NA	TRBJ2-1	TRBV19	TGTGCCAGTCCCGTTCCAGGGGTCTTCCCCTACAATGAGCAGTTCTTC	CASPVPGVFPYNEQFF
NA	few	TRBJ1-6	TRBV9	TGTGCCAGCAGCGCTAGGCAGGGTAGTTCACCCCTCCACTTT	CASSARQGSSPLHF
TRBD2	NA	TRBJ2-3	TRBV27	TGTGCCAGCAGTCTTAGCGGGAGGGAAGGGGCAGATACGCAGTATTTT	CASSLSGREGADTQYF
NA	few	TRBJ2-7	TRBV28	TGTGCCAGCAGTAAGCCGGCGGGCGCTTACGAGCAGTACTTC	CASSKPAGAYEQYF
NA	few	TRBJ1-3	TRBV20-1	TGCAGTGCTAGTCATTCCCCCCGCCCGGACACCATATATTTT	CSASHSPRPDTIYF
NA	NA	TRBJ2-2	TRBV19	TGTGCCAGTAGGATACAGGGGAACACCGGGGAGCTGTTTTTT	CASRIQGNTGELFF
NA	once	TRBJ1-1	TRBV12-3/TRBV12-4	TGTGCCAGCAGTTTAACGGGGATTGAAGCTTTCTTT	CASSLTGIEAFF
TRBD2	NA	TRBJ2-7	TRBV11-2	TGTGCCAGCAGCACTTCACTAGCGGTCTCCTACGAGCAGTACTTC	CASSTSLAVSYEQYF
NA	NA	TRBJ1-6	TRBV9	TGTGCCAGCAGCGGTCTAACGGGTCCGAATAATTCACCCCTCCACTTT	CASSGLTGPNNSPLHF
TRBD1	NA	TRBJ2-5	TRBV12-5	TGTGCTAGTGGCTCGGGACAGGGGGTCCAAGAGACCCAGTACTTC	CASGSGQGVQETQYF
TRBD1	NA	TRBJ2-5	TRBV7-7	TGTGCTAGCAGCTTGAGACAGGGAGTAACCCAGTACTTC	CASSLRQGVTQYF
NA	NA	TRBJ2-7	TRBV5-1	TGCGCCAGCAGCTTCGCGAGCTCCTACGAGCAGTACTTC	CASSFASSYEQYF
NA	once	TRBJ2-7	TRBV3-1/TRBV3-2	TGTGCCAGCAGCCCCCATTCGCGTTTGAACGAGCAGTACTTC	CASSPHSRLNEQYF
NA	NA	TRBJ1-1	TRBV5-8	TGTGCCAGCAGCGCCGGTTGGGGCAGGGGAAACACTGAAGCTTTCTTT	CASSAGWGRGNTEAFF
TRBD2	NA	TRBJ2-5	TRBV19	TGTGCCAGTAGTACACCGGGACTAGCGACCCAAGAGACCCAGTACTTC	CASSTPGLATQETQYF
NA	NA	TRBJ2-7	TRBV15	TGTGCCACCAGCCCGGTCGGGAATTCCTACGAGCAGTACTTC	CATSPVGNSYEQYF
NA	NA	TRBJ2-1	TRBV12-3/TRBV12-4	TGTGCCAGCAGCCCGGCCCGGGATGAGCAGTTCTTC	CASSPARDEQFF
NA	NA	TRBJ1-5	TRBV2	TGTGCCAGCAGTGAAGGTGGCAGGGTTAGCAATCAGCCCCAGCATTTT	CASSEGGRVSNQPQHF